Listed here are 28 T cell receptor beta chains from one sample, sequenced in a study of blood T cell repertoires in COVID-19. Only in-frame clones appear in the TCRdb table, and some are missing; sequencing was by immunoSEQ multiplex PCR. The sample shows some 310,000 clones, roughly nine tenths of them seen only once. Sequencing input: PBMCs or T cells enriched from blood (not recorded which). Receptors were obtained from a woman in her thirties who had recovered from COVID-19.

This rearrangement joins TRBV2 to TRBJ1-4, with D perhaps matching TRBD1 (6 bases). Per germline, CDR1 SNHLY and CDR2 FYNNEI. This CDR3 has 13 residues. With 6 bases removed from V and 7 bases from J, the gap between germline ends came to 12 bases. CDR3 amino acids: CASRGTISEKLFF. DNA for the CDR3: TGTGCCAGCAGGGGGACAATCTCTGAAAAACTGTTTTTT.

V gene TRBV4-3 combines with J gene TRBJ2-3; the match to TRBD2 covers 11 bases. The junction had 6 bases not matched to a gene; V was cut back by 0 bases and J by 4 bases. The CDR3 extends over 17 amino acids. Per the germline V gene, CDR1 is LGHNA and CDR2 is YSLEER. The CDR3 DNA is TGCGCCAGCAGCCAAGATCAACTAGCGGGAGTCCCAGATACGCAGTATTTT. Translating it yields CASSQDQLAGVPDTQYF.

The genes are TRBV5-6 and TRBJ2-3; 11 nucleotides agree with TRBD2. This CDR3 contains 19 residues. After removal of 5 bases from V and 2 bases from J, the junction contained 16 bases not matched to a gene. The germline CDR1 and CDR2 sequences are SGHDT and YYEEEE. This CDR3 reads CASRIQGTIAGGITDTQYF. CDR3 coding DNA: TGTGCCAGCAGAATCCAGGGGACCATAGCGGGAGGGATCACAGATACGCAGTATTTT.

The rearrangement links TRBV5-1 to TRBJ2-3; D is perhaps TRBD1 (5 bases). There are 14 residues in the CDR3. In germline, CDR1 is SGHRS, CDR2 YFSETQ. The ends were cut back, 2 bases at V and 5 bases at J, with 12 bases in the middle. In DNA, the CDR3 is TGCGCCAGCAGCTTCGACAGACCTGGAGATACGCAGTATTTT. Protein product: CASSFDRPGDTQYF. Full variable domain (remainder filled in from reference TRBV5-1 and TRBJ2-3): KAGVTQTPRYLIKTRGQQVTLSCSPISGHRSVSWYQQTPGQGLQFLFEYFSETQRNKGNFPGRFSGRQFSNSRSEMNVSTLELGDSALYLCASSFDRPGDTQYFGPGTRLTVL.

The V call is TRBV3-1 (or the pseudogene TRBV3-2), the J call TRBJ1-2, with D possibly matching TRBD1 (5 bases). The CDR3 loop spans 14 amino acids. CDR1 LGHDT and CDR2 YNNKEL come from the germline V gene (reference sequence). The V gene lost 1 base and the J gene lost 3 bases, with 9 bases spanning the gap. This CDR3 reads CASSQATEYYGYTF. CDR3 DNA sequence: TGTGCCAGCAGCCAAGCGACAGAATACTATGGCTACACCTTC.

This clone came up a few times. The V and J genes are TRBV12-3 or TRBV12-4 and TRBJ1-5; no clear D gene. The CDR3 has 13 amino acids. V was shortened by 5 bases and J by 3 bases, with 8 bases between the two germline ends. The CDR3 region is CASSDTVNQPQHF. Here the CDR3 DNA reads TGTGCCAGCAGTGACACAGTCAATCAGCCCCAGCATTTT.

The chain carries TRBV19 and TRBJ1-2; 7 bases map to TRBD1. The junction had 4 bases not matched to a gene; V was cut back by 5 bases and J by 4 bases. CDR1 and CDR2 (germline): LNHDA, SQIVND (reference sequence). The CDR3 contains 13 residues. The CDR3 sequence is CASSPQGGYGYTF. CDR3 sequence (DNA): TGTGCCAGTAGTCCCCAGGGGGGCTATGGCTACACCTTC. The full variable domain, in which reference TRBV19 and TRBJ1-2 provide the parts outside the CDR3, is DGGITQSPKYLFRKEGQNVTLSCEQNLNHDAMYWYRQDPGQGLRLIYYSQIVNDFQKGDIAEGYSVSREKKESFPLTVTSAQKNPTAFYLCASSPQGGYGYTFGSGTRLTVV.

The DNA of the CDR3 is TGCGCCAGCAGCTTCGCGGGGGGGAATGAGCAGTTCTTC. As protein: CASSFAGGNEQFF. V is TRBV5-1 and J is TRBJ2-1; 9 positions match TRBD2. Germline V gene lookup returns CDR1 SGHRS and CDR2 YFSETQ. CDR3 length equals 13 residues. Trimming at V came to 2 bases and at J to 7 bases, leaving 1 base not matched to a gene.

This chain connects TRBV19 to TRBJ2-6; TRBD1 matches at 7 bases. The length of the CDR3 is 19 residues. CDR1 and CDR2 from the germline V gene are LNHDA and SQIVND (reference sequence). Germline trimming cut 1 base from V and 0 bases from J; bases unmatched to any gene: 9. The CDR3 here is CASSIAGQGVGSGANVLTF. CDR3 bases: TGTGCCAGTAGTATAGCGGGGCAGGGGGTCGGCTCTGGGGCCAACGTCCTGACTTTC.

The chain employs TRBV7-9 and TRBJ2-1, with 7 bases matching TRBD1. This CDR3 has 15 residues. Germline V gene data show CDR1 as SEHNR and CDR2 as FQNEAQ (reference sequence). Trimming took 4 bases from V and 4 from J; bases not matched to a gene: 7. The CDR3 loop reads CASSSPDRAYNEQFF. CDR3 nucleotide sequence: TGTGCCAGCAGCTCCCCAGACAGGGCTTACAATGAGCAGTTCTTC.

This clone has more than one count but fewer than ten. The chain combines TRBV27 with TRBJ2-7, with D perhaps TRBD1 (5 bases). The length of the CDR3 is 14 residues. Trimming took 6 bases from V and 6 from J, leaving 18 bases between them. Germline V gene data show CDR1 as MNHEY and CDR2 as SMNVEV (reference sequence). CDR3 nucleotide sequence: TGTGCCAGCAGCCCAGAGGCGGCAGGGTTCGAGCAGTACTTC. Protein: CASSPEAAGFEQYF.

Worth noting for this clone: This CDR3 is also generated by other DNA sequences in the sample. This sequence joins TRBV27 and TRBJ1-1; 7 bases line up with TRBD1. CDR3 length equals 14 residues. The germline CDR1 and CDR2 sequences are MNHEY and SMNVEV (reference sequence). J gave up 0 bases and V 5 bases, and 3 bases lay outside the gene matches. DNA of the CDR3: TGTGCCAGCAGTGTACAGGGGATGAACACTGAAGCTTTCTTT. Protein sequence: CASSVQGMNTEAFF.

This clone showed up just once. The chain is built from TRBV30 and TRBJ2-3; 10 bases agree with TRBD2. The V segment lost 4 bases and the J segment 5 bases; nucleotides outside the gene matches: 9. The CDR3 runs 15 residues. Per the germline V gene, CDR1 is GTSNPN and CDR2 is SVGIG (reference sequence). Here the CDR3 reads CAWTAGGPLVDTQYF. The DNA of the CDR3 is TGTGCCTGGACAGCGGGAGGGCCCTTAGTAGATACGCAGTATTTT.

V gene TRBV19 combines with J gene TRBJ1-4; possible D gene TRBD1, 6 bases. V lost 3 bases and J lost 6, with 11 bases in between. This CDR3 has 14 amino acids. Germline CDR1 LNHDA, CDR2 SQIVND (reference sequence). The CDR3 is CASSIRGLDEKLFF. The CDR3 nucleotides read TGTGCCAGTAGTATCAGGGGTTTGGATGAAAAACTGTTTTTT.

This clone showed up just a few times. The rearrangement uses TRBV29-1 and TRBJ1-2; 9 bases are shared with TRBD1. Germline-derived CDR1 and CDR2 are SQVTM and ANQGSEA. The length of the CDR3 is 16 residues. J lost 3 bases, V lost 8 bases, and 16 bases had no gene match. CDR3 sequence reads: CSTRMTGGVVDYGYTF. The CDR3 DNA sequence: TGCAGCACTCGGATGACAGGGGGGGTGGTGGACTATGGCTACACCTTC.

V is TRBV4-3 and J is TRBJ1-2; 7 bases fit TRBD1. The V gene's germline CDR1 is LGHNA and CDR2 YSLEER. Germline trimming cut 0 bases from V and 11 bases from J; bases unmatched to any gene: 12. The CDR3 contains 15 residues. CDR3 protein: CASSQEGQGEFGYTF. In DNA, the CDR3 is TGCGCCAGCAGCCAAGAAGGTCAGGGGGAGTTCGGGTACACCTTC.

This clone was seen just once. J is TRBJ1-2 and V is TRBV5-1; 8 bases align to TRBD1. Germline CDR1 and CDR2: SGHRS and YFSETQ. The length of the CDR3 is 17 residues. V lost 1 base to trimming and J lost 1 base; unmatched junction nucleotides: 9. The CDR3 sequence is CASSLTPQDRVNYGYTF. The CDR3 nucleotides are TGCGCCAGCAGCTTGACACCCCAGGACAGGGTTAACTATGGCTACACCTTC.

The rearrangement uses TRBV4-2 and TRBJ2-5; 7 nucleotides match TRBD2. CDR1 and CDR2 (germline): LGHNA, YNFKEQ. The CDR3 totals 15 residues. V dropped 1 base and J dropped 2; count of bases not matched to a gene: 4. The CDR3 reads CASSQVSGNQETQYF. CDR3 sequence (DNA): TGTGCCAGCAGCCAAGTAAGCGGGAATCAAGAGACCCAGTACTTC.

The chain couples TRBV7-9 to TRBJ1-2, with 9 bases matching TRBD1. The CDR3 has 15 amino acids. V was clipped by 2 bases and J by 5 bases; unmatched bases: 6. Per germline, CDR1 SEHNR and CDR2 FQNEAQ (reference sequence). CDR3 in amino acids: CASSLSRTGVYGYTF. CDR3 nucleotide sequence: TGTGCCAGCAGCTTATCTCGGACAGGGGTGTATGGCTACACCTTC.

This rearrangement joins TRBV18 to TRBJ1-1; D not resolved. This CDR3 region has 15 residues. Germline V CDR1 and CDR2: KGHSH, LQKENI. The V and J ends lost 2 bases and 11 bases respectively, with 21 bases between them. The DNA of the CDR3 is TGTGCCAGCTCACCAGGGGAGGGTATGAGCCGTCTGGCTTTCTTT. Amino acid sequence: CASSPGEGMSRLAFF.

The CDR3 sequence: CASSLRPGTGGSYGYTF. CDR3 coding DNA: TGTGCCAGCAGCTTAAGGCCCGGGACAGGGGGATCATATGGCTACACCTTC. This rearrangement joins TRBV7-8 to TRBJ1-2; 11 bases fit TRBD1. The CDR3 sequence is 17 residues long. V dropped 2 bases and J dropped 5; count of bases not matched to a gene: 10. Germline CDR1 is SGHVS and CDR2 is FQNEAQ.

The chain joins TRBV2 to TRBJ1-1, with D unclear. CDR1 SNHLY and CDR2 FYNNEI come from the germline V gene. V lost 3 bases, J lost 0 bases, and 11 bases lay in between. The CDR3 has 15 amino acids. CDR3 DNA sequence: TGTGCCAGCAGTGATGAGGGTAACATGAACACTGAAGCTTTCTTT. Translating gives CASSDEGNMNTEAFF.

CDR3 in DNA: TGTGCCAGCAGGGACAGGGGTCACGATCAGCCCCAGCATTTT. Translation: CASRDRGHDQPQHF. The V call is TRBV11-2, the J call TRBJ1-5, with 9 bases aligning to TRBD1. There are 14 residues in the CDR3. Per the germline V gene, CDR1 is SGHAT and CDR2 is FQNNGV. The ends lost 6 bases at V and 5 bases at J; junction bases unmatched: 5.

The CDR3 is CATRIEPSSYEQYF. CDR3 in DNA: TGTGCCACCCGCATCGAACCGAGCTCCTACGAGCAGTACTTC. This chain connects TRBV19 to TRBJ2-7; no definite D call. With 10 bases removed from V and 0 bases from J, the gap between germline ends came to 16 bases. Germline-derived CDR1 and CDR2 are LNHDA and SQIVND (reference sequence). This CDR3 has 14 amino acids.

The V gene is TRBV18, the J gene TRBJ1-1; no definite D call. Germline-derived CDR1 and CDR2 are KGHSH and LQKENI. The CDR3 runs to 12 residues. Trimming took off 3 bases at V and 4 bases at J, with 6 bases between the two ends. CDR3 sequence (DNA): TGTGCCAGCTCACCGGAGATCACTGAAGCTTTCTTT. Amino acids: CASSPEITEAFF.

This clone was counted only a few times. The rearrangement uses TRBV4-3 and TRBJ1-1; D unresolved. The CDR3 contains 15 residues. Germline CDR1 reads LGHNA; CDR2 reads YSLEER. The V end was cut by 0 bases, the J end by 0 bases, with 8 bases between. The CDR3 sequence: CASSQEEQLNTEAFF. CDR3 sequence (DNA): TGCGCCAGCAGCCAAGAAGAACAGCTGAACACTGAAGCTTTCTTT.

This clone was counted once. The chain combines TRBV28 with TRBJ2-3; TRBD2 aligns across 7 bases. Unmatched junction bases numbered 11, after V lost 2 bases and J lost 0 bases. Germline V CDR1 and CDR2: MDHEN, SYDVKM. There are 18 residues in the CDR3. The CDR3 nucleotides read TGTGCCAGCAGTTTAATAGTTTGGCGGGAGACTAGCACAGATACGCAGTATTTT. Its protein product is CASSLIVWRETSTDTQYF.

The chain carries TRBV19 and TRBJ2-1; 8 bases are a match to TRBD1. Trimming at V came to 3 bases and at J to 3 bases, leaving 10 bases not matched to a gene. Germline CDR1 reads LNHDA; CDR2 reads SQIVND (reference sequence). CDR3 length: 17 amino acids. CDR3 DNA sequence: TGTGCCAGTAGTATGTTACGGACAGGGATGATCTACAATGAGCAGTTCTTC. The encoded protein is CASSMLRTGMIYNEQFF.